These T cell receptor beta chains were read from a single sample in a study of naive and memory T cell subsets. TCRdb fed the 5' RACE reads into MiXCR, producing one record per CDR3 protein. The data show over 45,000 distinct CDR3 sequences, with 6.5% to 8.5% seen just once and almost 10% held by the top ten. These receptors all stem from a female donor in good health. CDR3s include the opening cysteine and the closing phenylalanine or tryptophan. D genes are given only for firm matches. Clone size appears in some rows only: once, few, many, or a class for an expanded clone.

J gene,clone size,D gene,V gene,CDR3 protein,CDR3 DNA
TRBJ2-2,many,NA,TRBV6-2/TRBV6-3,CATAPGIEGTGELFF,TGTGCCACCGCCCCAGGGATTGAAGGCACCGGGGAGCTGTTTTTT
TRBJ1-1,many,TRBD1,TRBV6-2/TRBV6-3,CASKNGQGQAFF,TGTGCCAGCAAGAACGGACAGGGACAAGCTTTCTTT
TRBJ2-3,NA,TRBD2,TRBV20-1,CSARGSSGGAAVPDTQYF,TGCAGTGCTAGAGGGTCTAGCGGGGGGGCCGCTGTCCCAGATACGCAGTATTTT
TRBJ1-2,many,NA,TRBV6-5,CASSYSTGANYGYTF,TGTGCCAGCAGTTACTCGACAGGCGCCAACTATGGCTACACCTTC
TRBJ2-2,many,NA,TRBV11-2,CASSYDGNTGELFF,TGTGCCAGCAGCTATGACGGGAACACCGGGGAGCTGTTTTTT
TRBJ1-5,NA,NA,TRBV2,CASSEGRATGNQPQHF,TGTGCCAGCAGTGAAGGAAGGGCGACAGGCAATCAGCCCCAGCATTTT
TRBJ2-2,many,TRBD2,TRBV29-1,CSFRTSGDTGELFF,TGCAGCTTCCGGACTAGCGGGGACACCGGGGAGCTGTTTTTT
TRBJ2-1,NA,TRBD1,TRBV9,CASSAGTGDIDEQFF,TGTGCCAGCTCCGCCGGGACAGGAGACATCGATGAGCAGTTCTTC
TRBJ2-1,few,TRBD2,TRBV5-1,CASSSRRTAGGTREQFF,TGCGCCAGCAGCTCTAGGAGAACAGCGGGGGGAACCAGGGAGCAGTTCTTC
TRBJ2-7,NA,TRBD1,TRBV6-6,CASTLSGTGGYEQYF,TGTGCCAGCACCCTATCCGGGACAGGGGGATACGAGCAGTACTTC
TRBJ1-2,many,NA,TRBV7-2,CASSSEWQEEYGYTF,TGTGCCAGCAGCTCCGAGTGGCAGGAAGAGTATGGCTACACCTTC
TRBJ1-2,many,TRBD1,TRBV28,CASSLYGQGAYGYTF,TGTGCCAGCAGTTTATACGGACAGGGGGCGTATGGCTACACCTTC
TRBJ2-1,few,NA,TRBV7-9,CASSLFSPNDEQFF,TGTGCCAGCAGCTTATTCTCCCCCAATGATGAGCAGTTCTTC
TRBJ2-5,NA,NA,TRBV20-1,CSARPTRDRGVETQYF,TGCAGTGCTAGACCAACGCGGGACAGAGGAGTGGAGACCCAGTACTTC
TRBJ2-1,NA,TRBD2,TRBV5-1,CASRNHGGGDNEQFF,TGCGCCAGCCGAAACCACGGCGGGGGGGACAATGAGCAGTTCTTC
TRBJ2-3,many,NA,TRBV4-3,CASSQGNPGADTQYF,TGCGCCAGCAGCCAAGGCAATCCCGGCGCAGATACGCAGTATTTT
TRBJ2-7,many,NA,TRBV20-1,CSASSSGHNYEQYF,TGCAGTGCTAGCTCTTCGGGCCACAATTACGAGCAGTACTTC
TRBJ2-1,NA,NA,TRBV2,CASSERGAPRRNEQFF,TGTGCCAGCAGTGAGAGGGGGGCCCCCCGGCGTAATGAGCAGTTCTTC
TRBJ1-1,few,NA,TRBV29-1,CSVAWSSGNTEAFF,TGCAGCGTTGCATGGTCGTCGGGGAACACTGAAGCTTTCTTT
TRBJ2-1,few,TRBD2,TRBV20-1,CSARLGSGGSYNEQFF,TGCAGTGCTAGGCTCGGTAGCGGGGGTAGCTACAATGAGCAGTTCTTC
TRBJ2-1,few,TRBD2,TRBV4-1,CASSHTPGGGLNEQFF,TGCGCCAGCAGCCACACCCCCGGGGGGGGCCTAAATGAGCAGTTCTTC
TRBJ2-5,few,TRBD2,TRBV29-1,CSVEGLPGGQETQYF,TGCAGCGTTGAGGGGCTGCCGGGGGGTCAAGAGACCCAGTACTTC